Listed here is a single TCR beta chain. The antigen it binds to is not known. The junction departs from the called germline gene at one end, perhaps through a read error. The data originate from a study of CD8+ T cells in alopecia areata (dated by TCRdb to the late 2010s). A note on the overall study: The treated patients took part in an open-label pilot trial in which moderate-to-severe alopecia areata was treated with oral tofacitinib at 5 to 10 mg twice daily. The SALT score, which quantifies the percentage of affected scalp surface area, was used to measure disease severity in treated patients. Scalp tissue and sorted CD4+ and CD8+ peripheral blood T cells from patchy and totalis/universalis alopecia areata patients and from healthy controls were covered by human TCRbeta sequencing. High-throughput TCRbeta sequencing was used to examine T cell clonal expansion in alopecia areata in both the C3H/HeJ mouse model and human patients. Amplification of TCRbeta CDR3 regions was done by immunoSEQ multiplex PCR using 35 Vbeta forward primers and 13 Jbeta reverse primers. Scalp clonality was compared among normal scalp (n=4), patchy alopecia areata scalp (n=8), and alopecia totalis/universalis scalp (n=8). Tofacitinib was given for 6 to 18 months, followed by 6 months of follow-up off drug to assess delayed response and recurrence. RNA was extracted with the PAXgene miRNA kit for fixed scalp, the miRNeasy kit for PBMCs, and the RNeasy kit for mouse skin. Biopsies were taken from tofacitinib-treated patients at baseline and again at 4 and 24 weeks into treatment, and several of those patients also had a later scalp biopsy. Broader findings and caveats from the paper: Unlike mouse skin, which is dominated by gammadelta T cells, normal human skin has resident alphabeta T cells that are also sequenced, and this complicates analysis of the scalp TCR repertoire. Scalp clonality and the number of expanded CD8+ clones among the top 100 scalp clones were significantly decreased by tofacitinib. Shared TCR sequences between patients were less evident than in mice, which may be partly attributable to HLA diversity in the patient population. Compared with normal scalp, lesional scalp, particularly in alopecia totalis/universalis, had higher clonality and more expanded CD8+ clones, which suggests antigenic drive. Because the treated cohort was small and had only one nonresponder, larger studies are needed to examine links between baseline CD8+ expansion and response. During tofacitinib treatment, many expanded lesional clones remained in scalp and blood, and this persistence may partly explain relapse after treatment is stopped.

The method behind the library was the immunoSEQ multiplex PCR assay. To provide template for TCR sequencing, every sample had RNA extracted and reverse transcribed into cDNA. First-strand cDNA was synthesized with SuperScript III using a 2:1 mix of oligo-dT and random hexamers. A synthetic immune receptor repertoire was used to assess amplification bias, and residual bias was removed computationally. Regarding the original processing steps: Raw reads were preprocessed to remove errors, and CDR3 was defined by IMGT conventions from the conserved cysteine to phenylalanine. To get clonality, Shannon entropy was normalized by log2 of the number of productive unique TCRs and the result was subtracted from 1. Scalp TCRbeta sequences were cross-referenced with sorted blood CD4 and CD8 repertoires so that the CD4 or CD8 identity of scalp clones could be inferred. Imported from immuneACCESS, the table was reduced by TCRdb to in-frame sequences with V and J called. These copies leave out some clones; in studies compared against another copy, an unresolved V gene accounts for under half, and the cause of the remainder is not known. V and J calls and clone size come straight from that table; D and trimming were deduced from the DNA. For this sample there are 200,000 to 250,000 clones; around two fifths appear just once. Approximately 2.9% of the sample is held by the ten biggest clonotypes.

The treatment or condition label corresponds to: oral pan-JAK inhibitor, 5-10 mg twice daily. Lesional scalp punch biopsies and peripheral blood were obtained from alopecia areata patients. PBMCs were isolated by density centrifugation and stained for CD3, CD4 and CD8, and CD4+ and CD8+ T cells were sorted on a FACSAria. The sample here was CD4+ T cells sorted from blood, taken between weeks 36 and 40, from a patient treated with tofacitinib. This clonotype originated in a human donor with alopecia areata.

The CDR3 protein: CACSLPRDHPLGEQFF. The DNA is as follows: TGTGCCTGCAGCCTCCCTCGGGACCACCCTTTAGGTGAGCAGTTCTTC. The chain is encoded by TRBV5-4 joined to TRBJ2-1; the D region may be TRBD1 or TRBD2, each matching 5 bases equally. Via the germline V gene (reference sequence), CDR1 is SGHNT and CDR2 YYREEE. The CDR3 runs 16 amino acids, cysteine and phenylalanine included. Only the CDR3 portion is preserved as DNA: 48 bases, with reading frame beginning at the first base.